What follows describes a single TCR beta chain. Its specificity is not known. The PCR made use of 60 Vbeta and 13 Jbeta primers. TCRdb's table, derived via immunoSEQ multiplex PCR, lists solely in-frame clones and lacks some. The sample has a few hundred thousand clones; around four fifths are singletons. These data are taken from a study of cytomegalovirus exposure and HLA in healthy donors. Study outcomes and limitations: Based on reports, TCR beta sequences accurately predicted HLA-A and HLA-B alleles for most subjects.

The CDR3 runs 17 residues. Germline V gene lookup returns CDR1 PRHDT and CDR2 FYEKMQ (reference sequence). J was trimmed by 1 base and V by 6 bases; bases with no gene match: 11. The sample consisted of PBMCs. The TCR originated in a woman between 40 and 50 years old in good health and CMV-seropositive. V usage is TRBV13 and J usage is TRBJ2-3, with 9 bases lining up with TRBD2. This CDR3 is CASSQSAGGPGTDTQYF. Here the CDR3 DNA reads TGTGCCAGCAGTCAAAGTGCGGGAGGGCCGGGCACAGATACGCAGTATTTT.